Following are 32 T cell receptor beta chains from one sample sequenced in a study of blood T cell repertoires in COVID-19 (dated by TCRdb to about 2020). To prepare the library, the immunoSEQ multiplex PCR assay was applied. The table comes from immuneACCESS by way of TCRdb, which keeps in-frame sequences with V and J called. Part of the clones is missing from these tables; in studies checked, under half for an unresolved V gene and the rest for unknown reasons. This sample gives a few hundred thousand clones in total; more than 85% of them show up just once. The ten largest make up about 18% of the sample. Sequenced input: PBMCs or T cells enriched from blood (not recorded which). The receptors come from a woman under 40 who had recovered from COVID-19.

The V call is TRBV19, the J call TRBJ2-1; 11 bases align to TRBD1. The CDR3 loop spans 16 amino acids. The V segment lost 5 bases and the J segment 6 bases; nucleotides outside the gene matches: 9. In germline, CDR1 is LNHDA, CDR2 SQIVND (reference sequence). CDR3 DNA sequence: TGTGCCAGTAGTTCAGAATCCGGGACAGGGGGCAATGAGCAGTTCTTC. Protein product: CASSSESGTGGNEQFF.

The chain couples TRBV10-3 to TRBJ2-7, with D maybe TRBD2 (5 bases). Germline-derived CDR1 and CDR2 are ENHRY and SYGVKD. The CDR3 runs 13 residues. Deletions cut 4 bases from V and 2 bases from J, with 9 bases between. The CDR3: CAISGSGTYEQYF. CDR3 sequence (DNA): TGTGCCATCAGTGGCAGCGGAACCTACGAGCAGTACTTC.

The chain couples TRBV12-2 to TRBJ1-2. TRBV12-2 is termed a pseudogene. This CDR3 contains 16 residues. In nucleotides, the CDR3 is TGTGCAAGTCGCTTAGCGTCCCCACCGGGGAACTATGGCTACACCTTC. It is translated as CASRLASPPGNYGYTF.

The sample holds one count of this clone. The gene calls are TRBV2 and TRBJ2-3; 11 bases fit TRBD2. CDR1 SNHLY and CDR2 FYNNEI come from the germline V gene. V lost 6 bases, J lost 4 bases, and 6 bases stayed unmatched. The CDR3 covers 15 residues. This CDR3 is CASRSTSGGPDTQYF. The DNA for the CDR3 is TGTGCCAGCAGGTCTACTAGCGGGGGCCCAGATACGCAGTATTTT. The full variable domain, rest sourced from reference TRBV2 and TRBJ2-3, is EPEVTQTPSHQVTQMGQEVILRCVPISNHLYFYWYRQILGQKVEFLVSFYNNEISEKSEIFDDQFSVERPDGSNFTLKIRSTKLEDSAMYFCASRSTSGGPDTQYFGPGTRLTVL.

This chain links TRBV4-2 with TRBJ1-2; unclear D gene. This CDR3 is built from 15 residues. Deletions cut 0 bases from V and 4 bases from J, with 12 bases between. CDR1 and CDR2 (germline): LGHNA, YNFKEQ. The DNA for the CDR3 is TGTGCCAGCAGCCAAGATATCGGTGTAACCTATGGCTACACCTTC. It translates to CASSQDIGVTYGYTF.

V gene TRBV28 combines with J gene TRBJ2-1, with D possibly being TRBD2 (6 bases). V was pared by 7 bases and J by 0 bases, with 10 bases between. This CDR3 comprises 14 residues. Germline-derived CDR1 and CDR2 are MDHEN and SYDVKM. CDR3 in amino acids: CASMEGSSYNEQFF. The CDR3 DNA reads as TGTGCCAGCATGGAGGGTTCCTCCTACAATGAGCAGTTCTTC.

The chain uses TRBV4-3 and TRBJ2-2; D unresolved. CDR3 length: 16 residues. The V gene lost 4 bases and the J gene lost 2 bases, with 14 bases spanning the gap. Germline V lookup: CDR1 LGHNA, CDR2 YSLEER. The CDR3 DNA reads TGCGCCAGCAGCCGCCATACGAGAGAAAACACCGGGGAGCTGTTTTTT. It translates to CASSRHTRENTGELFF.

The V call is TRBV3-1 (or the pseudogene TRBV3-2), the J call TRBJ2-1, with D perhaps matching TRBD1 (6 bases). Germline CDR1 and CDR2: LGHDT and YNNKEL (reference sequence). CDR3 size: 15 residues. Trimming cost V 3 bases and J 5 bases, with 14 bases left between them. CDR3 residues: CASSQGAILNNEQFF. CDR3 bases: TGTGCCAGCAGCCAGGGGGCTATACTAAACAATGAGCAGTTCTTC.

This rearrangement joins TRBV19 to TRBJ1-3; D unresolved. V lost 2 bases, J lost 4 bases, and 12 bases lay in between. The CDR3 covers 15 residues. Per the germline V gene, CDR1 is LNHDA and CDR2 is SQIVND (reference sequence). CDR3 DNA sequence: TGTGCCAGTAGTATAATAGCTGGCGCCGGAAACACCATATATTTT. It is translated as CASSIIAGAGNTIYF.

The chain uses TRBV6-5 and TRBJ1-2; no clear D gene. Germline-derived CDR1 and CDR2 are MNHEY and SVGAGI. The CDR3 extends over 15 amino acids. Deletions cut 11 bases from V and 6 bases from J, with 25 bases between. This chain's CDR3 is CAGSTFYTVPNGYTF. The CDR3 DNA reads as TGTGCCGGATCCACCTTTTACACAGTGCCGAATGGCTACACCTTC.

This chain connects TRBV5-1 to TRBJ2-5; the match to TRBD1 covers 9 bases. CDR3 length equals 15 residues. The V segment lost 4 bases and the J segment 0 bases; nucleotides outside the gene matches: 4. The V gene's germline CDR1 is SGHRS and CDR2 YFSETQ. CDR3 DNA sequence: TGCGCCAGCAGCGAGAGGGACAGGGACCAAGAGACCCAGTACTTC. Translation gives CASSERDRDQETQYF.

The chain couples TRBV25-1 to TRBJ2-2, with D perhaps matching TRBD2 (6 bases). The CDR3 totals 16 residues. Germline CDR1 MGHDK, CDR2 SYGVNS. The germline V and J ends were trimmed by 4 bases and 6 bases, with 18 bases remaining between them. The CDR3 here is CASSVDGGMSAGELFF. CDR3 DNA: TGTGCCAGCAGTGTTGACGGCGGGATGTCCGCCGGGGAGCTGTTTTTT.

In this sample, this clone turned up once. In DNA, the CDR3 is TGCGCCAGCAGCCAAGAACTCCCTAGTCCGGGGGGCGGTTCGAAGACCCAGTACTTC. Protein sequence: CASSQELPSPGGGSKTQYF. The chain uses TRBV4-3 and TRBJ2-5, with a tentative D call TRBD2 (7 bases). V was pared by 0 bases and J by 6 bases, with 26 bases between. CDR1 and CDR2 (germline): LGHNA, YSLEER. This CDR3 comprises 19 residues.

The V call is TRBV5-1, the J call TRBJ2-5, with TRBD2 matching 13 bases. The V gene end was trimmed by 0 bases and the J gene end by 4 bases; junction bases not matched to a gene: 6. CDR3 length: 17 amino acids. Germline V gene lookup returns CDR1 SGHRS and CDR2 YFSETQ. The CDR3 sequence is CASSLGLAGGPIETQYF. The CDR3 coding sequence is TGCGCCAGCAGCTTGGGACTAGCGGGAGGTCCCATAGAGACCCAGTACTTC.

The rearrangement joins TRBV7-2 to TRBJ2-6; D is undetermined. Germline CDR1 and CDR2: SGHTA and FQGNSA. This CDR3 spans 18 amino acids. Trimming cost V 1 base and J 0 bases, with 13 bases left between them. CDR3 in DNA: TGTGCCAGCAGCTTAGAATCGTACAGTTTCTCTGGGGCCAACGTCCTGACTTTC. Its protein product is CASSLESYSFSGANVLTF.

This chain joins TRBV27 and TRBJ1-2; no clear D. CDR3 length: 13 residues. In germline, CDR1 is MNHEY, CDR2 SMNVEV (reference sequence). V was clipped by 5 bases and J by 8 bases, with 15 bases between them. CDR3 in amino acids: CASSPPGVGGYTF. The CDR3 DNA sequence: TGTGCCAGCAGTCCCCCCGGGGTCGGAGGCTACACCTTC.

The chain employs TRBV24-1 and TRBJ2-5; 7 positions match TRBD1. The CDR3 sequence is 15 residues long. With V trimmed by 3 bases and J by 5 bases, 8 bases remained unmatched. Germline assignment: CDR1 KGHDR and CDR2 SFDVKD. The CDR3 nucleotides are TGTGCCACCAGTGATGATACAGGGGCCCAGGAGACCCAGTACTTC. This codes for CATSDDTGAQETQYF.

This clone turned up a few times. The V call is TRBV7-9, the J call TRBJ2-2; D is possibly TRBD2 (6 bases). Trimming pared 5 bases from V and 6 bases from J, leaving 13 bases between. The CDR3 is 14 residues long. The V gene's germline CDR1 is SEHNR and CDR2 FQNEAQ (reference sequence). CDR3 nucleotides: TGTGCCAGCAGCGCGATCTCGGGGGCCGGGGAGCTGTTTTTT. Amino acid sequence: CASSAISGAGELFF.

This clone was observed once. V gene TRBV6-2 or TRBV6-3 combines with J gene TRBJ2-7; no firm D call. The length of the CDR3 is 12 residues. V lost 0 bases to trimming and J lost 5 bases, with 5 bases between them. Germline assignment: CDR1 MNHEY and CDR2 SVGEGT. Here the CDR3 reads CASSYSSNEQYF. CDR3 DNA: TGTGCCAGCAGTTACTCGAGCAACGAGCAGTACTTC.

The chain recombines TRBV4-3 with TRBJ2-3, with TRBD2 matching 9 bases. V shed 0 bases and J 10 bases; nucleotides not matched to a gene: 8. CDR1 and CDR2 from the germline V gene are LGHNA and YSLEER. The CDR3 consists of 15 residues. Here the CDR3 DNA reads TGCGCCAGCAGCCAAGATTTCAGCGGGGGGAGGTCGCAGTATTTT. Translation gives CASSQDFSGGRSQYF.

The rearrangement joins TRBV14 to TRBJ2-5, with 9 bases fitting TRBD1. This CDR3 is 15 amino acids long. Germline V gene data show CDR1 as SGHDN and CDR2 as FVKESK. V was pared by 4 bases and J by 4 bases, with 7 bases of the junction left unmatched. Here the CDR3 DNA reads TGTGCCAGCAGCCGGCGACAGGGGGTAGGAGAGACCCAGTACTTC. This gives the protein CASSRRQGVGETQYF.

The chain combines TRBV6-5 with TRBJ1-2; TRBD1 agrees at 11 bases. Germline values: CDR1 MNHEY, CDR2 SVGAGI. With 8 bases clipped from V and 7 bases from J, the junction kept 9 bases outside the gene matches. The CDR3 is 14 residues long. The CDR3 loop reads CASGRTGGLLGYTF. The CDR3 region has the DNA TGTGCCAGCGGGAGGACAGGGGGCTTGCTTGGCTACACCTTC.

The DNA for the CDR3 is TGTGCCAGCGCCCAGGGGGCGGGCACTGAAGCTTTCTTT. It codes for CASAQGAGTEAFF. The V and J genes are TRBV6-5 and TRBJ1-1; 8 bases line up with TRBD1. J was trimmed by 4 bases and V by 8 bases; bases with no gene match: 6. The CDR3 length is 13 residues. Germline CDR1 MNHEY, CDR2 SVGAGI.

The chain is built from TRBV28 and TRBJ1-2; D is unclear. V was clipped by 6 bases and J by 4 bases, with 12 bases between them. Per germline, CDR1 MDHEN and CDR2 SYDVKM. The CDR3 is made up of 13 amino acids. CDR3 bases: TGTGCCAGCAGGCCCAGGCTACTCTATGGCTACACCTTC. It specifies CASRPRLLYGYTF.

CDR3 sequence reads: CASSVQGGPYEQYF. The CDR3 DNA reads as TGTGCCAGCAGCGTACAAGGGGGACCCTACGAGCAGTACTTC. The chain recombines TRBV9 with TRBJ2-7; D possibly corresponds to TRBD1 (6 bases). The V gene lost 1 base and the J gene lost 2 bases, with 10 bases spanning the gap. From germline, CDR1 is SGDLS and CDR2 YYNGEE. The CDR3 loop spans 14 amino acids.

V and J are TRBV27 and TRBJ1-1, with D perhaps TRBD1 (5 bases). Germline-derived CDR1 and CDR2 are MNHEY and SMNVEV (reference sequence). The length of the CDR3 is 15 residues. V lost 2 bases and J lost 1, with 11 bases in between. The CDR3 bases are TGTGCCAGCAGTTTACAAGTGACAGCGAACACTGAAGCTTTCTTT. Translating it yields CASSLQVTANTEAFF.

This clone was found once. Written as DNA, the CDR3 is TGTGCCAGCAGCGCACAACAGGGATGCACTGAAGCTTTCTTT. Translating it yields CASSAQQGCTEAFF. The gene calls are TRBV21-1 and TRBJ1-1; the D call TRBD1 from the table was never checked on the DNA. TRBV21-1 is classified as a pseudogene. The CDR3 sequence is 14 residues long.

V is TRBV5-1 and J is TRBJ2-3, with 10 bases that match TRBD1. CDR1 and CDR2 from the germline V gene are SGHRS and YFSETQ. The CDR3 covers 14 residues. The V gene end was trimmed by 3 bases and the J gene end by 7 bases; junction bases not matched to a gene: 5. CDR3 protein: CASSSGQGENTQYF. The DNA of the CDR3 is TGCGCCAGCAGCTCCGGACAGGGGGAGAATACGCAGTATTTT.

The chain recombines TRBV28 with TRBJ2-7; D possibly corresponds to TRBD1 (5 bases). Deletions cut 7 bases from V and 3 bases from J, with 19 bases between. Germline values: CDR1 MDHEN, CDR2 SYDVKM. The CDR3 contains 15 residues. The CDR3: CASTTQGRVYYEQYF. In DNA form, the CDR3 reads TGTGCCAGCACTACGCAGGGAAGGGTGTACTACGAGCAGTACTTC.

This chain joins TRBV29-1 and TRBJ2-2; TRBD2 matches at 9 bases. From germline, CDR1 is SQVTM and CDR2 ANQGSEA. The junction had 4 bases not matched to a gene; V was cut back by 4 bases and J by 7 bases. The CDR3 sequence is 13 residues long. This CDR3 reads CSVGPSGNGELFF. CDR3 sequence (DNA): TGCAGCGTTGGGCCTAGCGGGAACGGGGAGCTGTTTTTT.

J is TRBJ2-7 and V is TRBV9, with a tentative D call TRBD2 (5 bases). CDR3 length: 15 residues. From germline, CDR1 is SGDLS and CDR2 YYNGEE. Trimming removed 3 bases from V and 0 bases from J, with 13 bases in between. CDR3 sequence: CASSAAPTSSYEQYF. CDR3 in DNA: TGTGCCAGCAGCGCGGCCCCCACTAGCTCCTACGAGCAGTACTTC.

CDR3 nucleotide sequence: TGTGCCAGCAGCAAAGAGGACAGGGACGCTCTAACTAGCAATCAGCCCCAGCATTTT. This codes for CASSKEDRDALTSNQPQHF. V usage is TRBV21-1 and J usage is TRBJ1-5; the table's D call TRBD1 went unverified against the DNA. TRBV21-1 is a documented pseudogene. The CDR3 spans 19 residues.